Shown below are 27 T cell receptor beta chains from a single sample sequenced in a study of blood T cell repertoires in COVID-19. Sequencing used immunoSEQ multiplex PCR; TCRdb keeps in-frame clones, though not all of them. The table has under 140,000 clones, over 65% seen once. The sequenced sample consisted of peripheral blood. Receptors were obtained from a woman aged 80 or over with acute or convalescent COVID-19.

The chain recombines TRBV5-1 with TRBJ2-2; 13 nucleotides agree with TRBD2. CDR3 length equals 17 residues. In germline, CDR1 is SGHRS, CDR2 YFSETQ. V was pared by 4 bases and J by 1 base, with 4 bases of the junction left unmatched. The CDR3 DNA reads TGCGCCAGCAGCGAGGGACTAGCGGGGAGGAACACCGGGGAGCTGTTTTTT. Translation: CASSEGLAGRNTGELFF.

The CDR3 is CASSLGGEETQYF. The CDR3 region has the DNA TGTGCCAGCAGCTTAGGGGGGGAGGAGACCCAGTACTTC. The chain couples TRBV7-9 to TRBJ2-5; TRBD2 is a possible D gene (6 bases). V gave up 1 base and J gave up 5 bases, with 8 bases separating them. The CDR3 is 13 amino acids. Germline V lookup: CDR1 SEHNR, CDR2 FQNEAQ (reference sequence).

The chain combines TRBV27 with TRBJ1-2; D unclear. The CDR3 has 13 amino acids. CDR1 and CDR2 (germline): MNHEY, SMNVEV (reference sequence). V lost 8 bases and J lost 8, with 18 bases in between. The CDR3 reads CASRNRARQGYTF. The CDR3 nucleotides are TGTGCCAGCCGTAACCGCGCGCGTCAAGGCTACACCTTC.

This clone was observed once. This sequence joins TRBV7-8 and TRBJ2-1, with D possibly TRBD1 on 6 matching bases. This CDR3 is built from 14 residues. V was shortened by 3 bases and J by 3 bases, with 9 bases between the two germline ends. CDR1 SGHVS and CDR2 FQNEAQ come from the germline V gene. For the CDR3, the DNA is TGTGCCAGCAGCTTTACAGGGTTCTACAATGAGCAGTTCTTC. Encoded protein: CASSFTGFYNEQFF.

The chain employs TRBV6-5 and TRBJ1-5, with D possibly matching TRBD1 (6 bases). V was trimmed by 6 bases and J by 1 base, leaving 13 bases between them. The germline V gene has CDR1 MNHEY and CDR2 SVGAGI. The CDR3 sequence is 15 residues long. CDR3 residues: CASSRGRGSNQPQHF. CDR3 DNA: TGTGCCAGCAGCCGGGGGAGGGGGAGCAATCAGCCCCAGCATTTT.

This clone was observed a single time. This chain joins TRBV6-6 and TRBJ2-7, with 12 positions matching TRBD1. Unmatched junction bases numbered 16, after V lost 7 bases and J lost 12 bases. The CDR3 totals 15 residues. Germline CDR1 is MNHNY and CDR2 is SVGAGI (reference sequence). The CDR3 reads CASTEAPGQGAPAYF. CDR3 sequence (DNA): TGTGCCAGCACCGAAGCGCCGGGACAGGGGGCGCCGGCGTACTTC.

The chain couples TRBV5-1 to TRBJ2-5; TRBD2 is a possible D gene (5 bases). The CDR3 spans 14 residues. Germline CDR1 is SGHRS and CDR2 is YFSETQ. The V and J ends lost 0 bases and 4 bases respectively, with 10 bases between them. CDR3: CASSLVREGETQYF. The CDR3 bases are TGCGCCAGCAGCTTGGTCCGGGAAGGAGAGACCCAGTACTTC.

This chain links TRBV7-9 with TRBJ2-1; D is perhaps TRBD2 (5 bases). Germline V gives CDR1 SEHNR, CDR2 FQNEAQ (reference sequence). V was cut by 4 bases and J by 2 bases, with 9 bases left in between. CDR3 length: 14 amino acids. CDR3 loop: CASSSKGAYNEQFF. CDR3 coding DNA: TGTGCCAGCAGCTCCAAGGGAGCCTACAATGAGCAGTTCTTC.

This clone was observed a handful of times. The V gene is TRBV27, the J gene TRBJ1-4; D call uncertain. Trimming shortened V by 5 bases and J by 8 bases, and 9 bases separated the two germline ends. The CDR3 sequence is 12 residues long. Germline CDR1 and CDR2: MNHEY and SMNVEV (reference sequence). The DNA of the CDR3 is TGTGCCAGCAGTGGGCCTTTGGAAAAACTGTTTTTT. It encodes CASSGPLEKLFF.

The V call is TRBV5-5, the J call TRBJ2-3; weak D call: TRBD1 (6 bases). The length of the CDR3 is 14 residues. The germline V and J ends were trimmed by 1 base and 6 bases, with 12 bases remaining between them. The germline V gene encodes CDR1 SGHKS and CDR2 YYEKEE (reference sequence). CDR3 nucleotides: TGTGCCAGCAGCTTGTTAGCAGGGGCCGATACGCAGTATTTT. Its protein product is CASSLLAGADTQYF. Full variable domain (rest looked up from reference TRBV5-5 and TRBJ2-3): DAGVTQSPTHLIKTRGQQVTLRCSPISGHKSVSWYQQVLGQGPQFIFQYYEKEERGRGNFPDRFSARQFPNYSSELNVNALLLGDSALYLCASSLLAGADTQYFGPGTRLTVL.

This clone was seen a single time. The chain recombines TRBV5-6 with TRBJ2-7; no reliable D call. Trimming cost V 2 bases and J 6 bases, with 15 bases left between them. CDR3 size: 14 residues. Germline V CDR1 and CDR2: SGHDT, YYEEEE. The CDR3 protein is CASSLLSSGGEQYF. CDR3 sequence (DNA): TGTGCCAGCAGCTTATTGTCTAGTGGTGGCGAGCAGTACTTC.

The chain links TRBV7-6 to TRBJ2-1; 8 bases line up with TRBD2. The germline CDR1 and CDR2 sequences are SGHVS and FNYEAQ. V was pared by 2 bases and J by 1 base, with 4 bases of the junction left unmatched. The CDR3 has 16 amino acids. CDR3 residues: CASSLLTGGSYNEQFF. CDR3 sequence (DNA): TGTGCCAGCAGCTTATTGACGGGGGGGTCCTACAATGAGCAGTTCTTC.

V usage is TRBV7-2 and J usage is TRBJ2-1, with D possibly TRBD2 on 6 matching bases. The V gene's germline CDR1 is SGHTA and CDR2 FQGNSA. CDR3 size: 16 residues. Between the trimmed V and J ends, which lost 5 bases and 4 bases, there was a span of 18 bases. The CDR3 DNA sequence: TGTGCCAGCAGCCCTCCTGGGGCGGGGATATACAATGAGCAGTTCTTC. Its translation is CASSPPGAGIYNEQFF.

Here the CDR3 DNA reads TGTGCCAGCAGCTTCCAGGGAGGCGGGGAGCTGTTTTTT. This sequence encodes CASSFQGGGELFF. This chain links TRBV5-4 with TRBJ2-2; tentative D call: TRBD2 (6 bases). Trimming pared 2 bases from V and 7 bases from J, leaving 9 bases between. Germline V CDR1 and CDR2: SGHNT, YYREEE (reference sequence). This CDR3 region has 13 residues.

V gene TRBV21-1 combines with J gene TRBJ1-1; TRBD1 is taken as the D call from the table, unchecked against the DNA. TRBV21-1 corresponds to a pseudogene. There are 18 residues in the CDR3. The CDR3 is CASSKGVRRGPMNTEAFF. DNA of the CDR3: TGTGCCAGCAGCAAAGGAGTCCGGAGGGGGCCGATGAACACTGAAGCTTTCTTT.

The CDR3 sequence: CASSYSVRGEGYTF. DNA for the CDR3: TGTGCCAGCAGTTACTCGGTCAGGGGGGAGGGCTACACCTTC. The V and J genes are TRBV6-6 and TRBJ1-2; TRBD1 matches at 7 bases. The CDR3 totals 14 residues. V lost 0 bases and J lost 8; bases outside the gene matches: 6. Looked up from germline, CDR1 is MNHNY and CDR2 is SVGAGI (reference sequence).

The V gene is TRBV7-2, the J gene TRBJ2-7, with TRBD1 identical over 10 bases. Germline-derived CDR1 and CDR2 are SGHTA and FQGNSA. The CDR3 loop spans 15 amino acids. V was pared by 6 bases and J by 4 bases, with 9 bases of the junction left unmatched. The CDR3 bases are TGTGCCAGCAGACAGACGGGACAGGGGCGATACGAGCAGTACTTC. Translating it yields CASRQTGQGRYEQYF.

The rearrangement links TRBV4-1 to TRBJ1-2; D is perhaps TRBD1 (6 bases). CDR3 length: 13 amino acids. V was pared by 0 bases and J by 7 bases, with 9 bases between. The germline V gene has CDR1 MGHRA and CDR2 YSYEKL. The CDR3 is CASSQEGAFGYTF. The CDR3 coding sequence is TGCGCCAGCAGCCAAGAGGGGGCCTTTGGCTACACCTTC.

The V and J genes are TRBV30 and TRBJ2-7; 7 bases match TRBD2. This CDR3 region has 18 residues. J was trimmed by 2 bases and V by 2 bases; bases with no gene match: 18. The germline V gene encodes CDR1 GTSNPN and CDR2 SVGIG (reference sequence). CDR3 coding DNA: TGTGCCTGGAGTCGTGGGGAGGGGAGGGCTCGCCTCGCCTACGAGCAGTACTTC. Encoded protein: CAWSRGEGRARLAYEQYF.

The rearrangement links TRBV7-8 to TRBJ1-2; a weak D match, TRBD1 (5 bases). Trimming took off 5 bases at V and 8 bases at J, with 15 bases between the two ends. The germline V gene has CDR1 SGHVS and CDR2 FQNEAQ. The CDR3 length is 13 residues. Here the CDR3 DNA reads TGTGCCAGCAGCACCGCAGGGTTGAACGGCTACACCTTC. Protein product: CASSTAGLNGYTF.

The chain couples TRBV6-6 to TRBJ2-7; no clear D gene. V lost 5 bases to trimming and J lost 3 bases, with 11 bases between them. The germline gives CDR1 MNHNY, CDR2 SVGAGI (reference sequence). CDR3 length: 13 residues. The CDR3 sequence is CASSPGPYYEQYF. In DNA form, the CDR3 reads TGTGCCAGCAGTCCCGGTCCATACTACGAGCAGTACTTC.

V gene TRBV6-5 combines with J gene TRBJ2-7; 8 positions agree with TRBD1. The CDR3 is 16 residues long. With V trimmed by 0 bases and J by 0 bases, 4 bases remained unmatched. Germline V gene lookup returns CDR1 MNHEY and CDR2 SVGAGI. The CDR3 DNA reads as TGTGCCAGCAGTTACTCTTGGCAGGGGGCCTCCTACGAGCAGTACTTC. It specifies CASSYSWQGASYEQYF.

The genes are TRBV5-4 and TRBJ2-7, with 11 bases matching TRBD1. With V trimmed by 6 bases and J by 5 bases, 10 bases remained unmatched. From germline, CDR1 is SGHNT and CDR2 YYREEE (reference sequence). The CDR3 extends over 15 amino acids. CDR3 protein: CASIGQGASSNEQYF. The CDR3 DNA reads TGTGCCAGCATCGGACAGGGGGCGAGCTCTAACGAGCAGTACTTC.

The V and J genes are TRBV5-1 and TRBJ2-5; 8 bases are a match to TRBD1. Unmatched junction bases numbered 12, after V lost 4 bases and J lost 1 base. In germline, CDR1 is SGHRS, CDR2 YFSETQ. This CDR3 is 17 amino acids long. CDR3 nucleotide sequence: TGCGCCAGCAGCAGAGACAGGGGCCTACCTGCCCAAGAGACCCAGTACTTC. It codes for CASSRDRGLPAQETQYF. Based on the CDR3 plus reference TRBV5-1 and TRBJ2-5, the full variable domain is KAGVTQTPRYLIKTRGQQVTLSCSPISGHRSVSWYQQTPGQGLQFLFEYFSETQRNKGNFPGRFSGRQFSNSRSEMNVSTLELGDSALYLCASSRDRGLPAQETQYFGPGTRLLVL.

This chain uses TRBV6-2 or TRBV6-3 with TRBJ1-2, with a possible D match to TRBD1 (6 bases). This CDR3 region has 12 residues. The germline gives CDR1 MNHEY, CDR2 SVGEGT. With 6 bases removed from V and 7 bases from J, the gap between germline ends came to 12 bases. DNA for the CDR3: TGTGCCAGCAGCTGGCAGGGGATTGGCTACACCTTC. Its translation is CASSWQGIGYTF.

This clone was picked up a small number of times. The chain couples TRBV7-2 to TRBJ1-2; TRBD1 agrees at 8 bases. The CDR3 runs to 14 residues. CDR1 is SGHTA, CDR2 FQGNSA, per germline. With V trimmed by 3 bases and J by 9 bases, 9 bases remained unmatched. CDR3 protein: CASSFGTGSPSYTF. As DNA, the CDR3 is TGTGCCAGCAGCTTTGGGACAGGATCGCCGAGCTACACCTTC.

This chain links TRBV6-5 with TRBJ2-7; 8 bases line up with TRBD1. Trimming took 1 base from V and 5 from J; bases not matched to a gene: 7. This CDR3 region has 15 residues. Germline V gives CDR1 MNHEY, CDR2 SVGAGI. CDR3 nucleotides: TGTGCCAGCAGTTACTTGGGACAGGCCTGGAACGAGCAGTACTTC. This gives the protein CASSYLGQAWNEQYF.